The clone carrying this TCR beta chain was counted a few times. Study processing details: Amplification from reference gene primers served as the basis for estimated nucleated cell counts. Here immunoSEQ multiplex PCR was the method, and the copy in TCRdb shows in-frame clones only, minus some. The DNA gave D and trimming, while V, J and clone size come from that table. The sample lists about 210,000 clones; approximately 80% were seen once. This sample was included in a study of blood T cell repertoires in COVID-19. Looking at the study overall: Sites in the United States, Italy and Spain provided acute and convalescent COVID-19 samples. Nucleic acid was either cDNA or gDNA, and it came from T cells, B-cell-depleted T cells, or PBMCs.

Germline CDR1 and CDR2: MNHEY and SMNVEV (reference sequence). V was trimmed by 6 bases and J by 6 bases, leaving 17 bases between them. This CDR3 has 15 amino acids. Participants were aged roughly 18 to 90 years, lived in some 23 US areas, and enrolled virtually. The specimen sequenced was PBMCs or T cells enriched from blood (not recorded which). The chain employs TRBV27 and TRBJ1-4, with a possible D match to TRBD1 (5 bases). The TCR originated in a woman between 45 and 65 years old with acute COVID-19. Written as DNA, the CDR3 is TGTGCCAGCAGCCCATGGGGCGGCGGAGATGAAAAACTGTTTTTT. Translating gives CASSPWGGGDEKLFF.